These 29 T cell receptor beta chains share one sample of origin, sequenced in a study of blood T cell repertoires in COVID-19. Assay used: immunoSEQ multiplex PCR; TCRdb lists only in-frame clones, some missing. The sample includes around 300,000 clones, approximately 90% of them seen just once. Sequencing input: peripheral blood. These receptors were taken from a woman between 50 and 59 years old with COVID-19, enrolled during active disease.

The chain employs TRBV5-6 and TRBJ2-5; the match to TRBD2 covers 12 bases. The V and J ends lost 1 base and 8 bases, in that order; junction bases with no gene match: 12. The germline gives CDR1 SGHDT, CDR2 YYEEEE. This CDR3 comprises 17 residues. This CDR3 reads CASSLRLAGAPWETQYF. Here the CDR3 DNA reads TGTGCCAGCAGCTTGCGACTAGCGGGAGCCCCCTGGGAAACCCAGTACTTC.

The V and J genes are TRBV19 and TRBJ2-7, with 7 bases lining up with TRBD1. This CDR3 has 16 residues. V shed 4 bases, J shed 2 bases, and the junction held 11 bases outside the gene matches. Germline-derived CDR1 and CDR2 are LNHDA and SQIVND (reference sequence). CDR3 coding DNA: TGTGCCAGTAGTAGCCAGACAGGGTTTACTACCTACGAGCAGTACTTC. As protein: CASSSQTGFTTYEQYF.

The rearrangement joins TRBV6-4 to TRBJ2-3, with a possible D match to TRBD2 (5 bases). V lost 3 bases, J lost 2 bases, and 15 bases lay in between. CDR3 length: 16 residues. Germline values: CDR1 MRHNA, CDR2 SNTAGT. CDR3 amino acids: CASSDRRRSLTDTQYF. The DNA for the CDR3 is TGTGCCAGCAGTGATAGGCGGAGGTCCCTCACAGATACGCAGTATTTT.

The rearrangement links TRBV10-1 to TRBJ2-7, with D maybe TRBD2 (5 bases). V was shortened by 2 bases and J by 6 bases, with 17 bases between the two germline ends. There are 15 residues in the CDR3. The germline gives CDR1 WNHNN, CDR2 SYGVQD (reference sequence). For the CDR3, the DNA is TGCGCCAGCAGTGAGGAAGGAGGATCGCTCTCCGAGCAGTACTTC. It encodes CASSEEGGSLSEQYF.

The chain combines TRBV12-3 or TRBV12-4 with TRBJ2-1; no clear D. V lost 5 bases and J 7 bases, leaving 6 bases between the germline ends. The CDR3 totals 11 residues. The CDR3 DNA follows: TGTGCCAGCAGTCCCTTAAATGAGCAGTTCTTC. This translates into CASSPLNEQFF.

The chain combines TRBV7-3 with TRBJ2-2, with 8 bases fitting TRBD1. The V gene's germline CDR1 is SGHTA and CDR2 FQGTGA. V lost 3 bases and J lost 1; bases outside the gene matches: 1. This CDR3 spans 15 amino acids. The CDR3 DNA is TGTGCCAGCAGCTTCAGGGGGCGGAACACCGGGGAGCTGTTTTTT. Residues: CASSFRGRNTGELFF.

The V call is TRBV6-6, the J call TRBJ2-5; 7 nucleotides align to TRBD1. This CDR3 region has 14 residues. Germline CDR1 is MNHNY and CDR2 is SVGAGI (reference sequence). V shed 2 bases and J 1 base; nucleotides not matched to a gene: 1. CDR3 in amino acids: CASSYGDSQETQYF. The CDR3 bases are TGTGCCAGCAGTTACGGGGACAGCCAAGAGACCCAGTACTTC.

This clone was seen a single time. The chain recombines TRBV29-1 with TRBJ2-7, with 8 nucleotides matching TRBD1. After removal of 6 bases from V and 3 bases from J, the junction contained 10 bases not matched to a gene. Germline CDR1 is SQVTM and CDR2 is ANQGSEA. The CDR3 spans 14 residues. The CDR3 region has the DNA TGCAGCGTAGGAGGCGGGACAGGCATCTACGAGCAGTACTTC. Translating gives CSVGGGTGIYEQYF.

The chain combines TRBV27 with TRBJ2-1, with no clear D. With 6 bases removed from V and 1 base from J, the gap between germline ends came to 10 bases. Germline V CDR1 and CDR2: MNHEY, SMNVEV (reference sequence). This CDR3 comprises 14 residues. Here the CDR3 DNA reads TGTGCCAGCAGCTTGCAGGATTCCTACAATGAGCAGTTCTTC. It yields the protein CASSLQDSYNEQFF.

The V gene is TRBV6-5, the J gene TRBJ2-1; D gene uncertain. Germline V gene lookup returns CDR1 MNHEY and CDR2 SVGAGI. CDR3 length: 13 residues. V was cut by 6 bases and J by 7 bases, with 13 bases left in between. CDR3 residues: CASRPSGRNEQFF. The CDR3 region has the DNA TGTGCCAGCAGACCATCCGGTCGAAATGAGCAGTTCTTC.

The chain recombines TRBV10-2 with TRBJ1-5; D unclear. Germline CDR1 and CDR2: WSHSY and SAAADI. The CDR3 has 12 residues. V lost 8 bases and J lost 4, with 9 bases in between. CDR3 sequence (DNA): TGCGCCAGCTCTCTTCTGAATCAGCCCCAGCATTTT. Protein product: CASSLLNQPQHF.

The chain has TRBV5-1 and TRBJ2-2, with 7 nucleotides matching TRBD1. This CDR3 is built from 16 residues. Germline V lookup: CDR1 SGHRS, CDR2 YFSETQ. The V gene end was trimmed by 4 bases and the J gene end by 2 bases; junction bases not matched to a gene: 8. CDR3 in amino acids: CASSLTGQPNTGELFF. In nucleotides, the CDR3 is TGCGCCAGCAGCCTCACGGGACAGCCCAACACCGGGGAGCTGTTTTTT.

This chain links TRBV5-4 with TRBJ1-1; D gene unclear. The CDR3 extends over 14 amino acids. From germline, CDR1 is SGHNT and CDR2 YYREEE (reference sequence). The ends were cut back, 0 bases at V and 4 bases at J, with 10 bases in the middle. CDR3 DNA sequence: TGTGCCAGCAGCTTGGGTGGGCGAAGCACTGAAGCTTTCTTT. It is translated as CASSLGGRSTEAFF.

The chain has TRBV7-2 and TRBJ2-1, with TRBD2 matching over 9 bases. Trimming removed 5 bases from V and 6 bases from J; junction bases left unmatched: 11. Germline V gives CDR1 SGHTA, CDR2 FQGNSA. This CDR3 comprises 16 residues. The CDR3 coding sequence is TGTGCCAGCAGCCCCTCCTTGCGGGAGGGCCGCAATGAGCAGTTCTTC. Amino acid sequence: CASSPSLREGRNEQFF.

The chain joins TRBV20-1 to TRBJ2-2, with D uncertain. The V gene lost 5 bases and the J gene lost 6 bases, with 7 bases spanning the gap. CDR3 length: 11 amino acids. CDR1 DFQATT and CDR2 SNEGSKA come from the germline V gene (reference sequence). CDR3 in amino acids: CSAHLAGELFF. In DNA, the CDR3 is TGCAGTGCTCATTTAGCCGGGGAGCTGTTTTTT.

The chain uses TRBV30 and TRBJ2-7, with 7 nucleotides matching TRBD1. V shed 3 bases and J 7 bases; nucleotides not matched to a gene: 6. Germline CDR1 is GTSNPN and CDR2 is SVGIG (reference sequence). The CDR3 extends over 12 amino acids. This CDR3 reads CAWRGQTAEQYF. The CDR3, as DNA: TGTGCCTGGAGGGGACAGACAGCGGAGCAGTACTTC.

V is TRBV28 and J is TRBJ2-2; TRBD2 is a possible D gene (6 bases). Germline CDR1 is MDHEN and CDR2 is SYDVKM. V dropped 7 bases and J dropped 6 bases, with 15 bases sitting between them. The CDR3 spans 14 residues. The CDR3 sequence is CASTGGSGPGELFF. The CDR3 coding sequence is TGTGCCAGCACCGGGGGTAGCGGCCCCGGGGAGCTGTTTTTT.

V is TRBV6-2 or TRBV6-3 and J is TRBJ2-7; D is possibly TRBD1 (6 bases). Trimming removed 6 bases from V and 3 bases from J, with 18 bases in between. Germline V gene sequence: CDR1 MNHEY, CDR2 SVGEGT. This CDR3 is built from 15 residues. CDR3 sequence reads: CASSPFPGHFYEQYF. CDR3 coding DNA: TGTGCCAGCAGCCCCTTTCCGGGACACTTCTACGAGCAGTACTTC.

The rearrangement joins TRBV15 to TRBJ1-2; tentative D call: TRBD1 (5 bases). The CDR3 is 15 residues long. In germline, CDR1 is LNHNV, CDR2 YYDKDF (reference sequence). Deletions cut 3 bases from V and 3 bases from J, with 14 bases between. The CDR3, as DNA: TGTGCCACCAGCAGCTTAGGGGCCTTGGACTATGGCTACACCTTC. It encodes CATSSLGALDYGYTF.

The chain is built from TRBV27 and TRBJ1-5, with D perhaps TRBD1 (5 bases). Germline CDR1 reads MNHEY; CDR2 reads SMNVEV (reference sequence). There are 15 residues in the CDR3. V lost 2 bases, J lost 4 bases, and 12 bases lay in between. CDR3 region: CASSLVWQGNQPQHF. The CDR3 nucleotides read TGTGCCAGCAGTTTAGTGTGGCAGGGTAATCAGCCCCAGCATTTT.

This clone was counted a single time. The chain carries TRBV6-5 and TRBJ1-5; D is uncertain. The V end lost 6 bases, the J end lost 6 bases, and 9 bases lay between the germline ends. This CDR3 is built from 12 residues. Per the germline V gene, CDR1 is MNHEY and CDR2 is SVGAGI. CDR3: CASSSGSQPQHF. The CDR3 bases are TGTGCCAGCAGCTCCGGGAGTCAGCCCCAGCATTTT.

V gene TRBV19 combines with J gene TRBJ2-1, with 11 bases fitting TRBD2. V shed 9 bases, J shed 1 base, and the junction held 8 bases outside the gene matches. CDR1 is LNHDA and CDR2 is SQIVND in the germline V gene (reference sequence). The length of the CDR3 is 16 residues. In nucleotides, the CDR3 is TGTGCCAGCCTGTCACTAGCGGGAGAATCCTACAATGAGCAGTTCTTC. It codes for CASLSLAGESYNEQFF.

The chain couples TRBV14 to TRBJ1-2; perhaps TRBD1 as D (6 bases). The CDR3 has 14 residues. From germline, CDR1 is SGHDN and CDR2 FVKESK. The germline V and J ends were trimmed by 3 bases and 2 bases, with 10 bases remaining between them. The CDR3 DNA sequence: TGTGCCAGCAGCCACGATACAGGGAACTATGGCTACACCTTC. It is translated as CASSHDTGNYGYTF. The full variable domain, with the rest looked up from reference TRBV14 and TRBJ1-2, is EAGVTQFPSHSVIEKGQTVTLRCDPISGHDNLYWYRRVMGKEIKFLLHFVKESKQDESGMPNNRFLAERTGGTYSTLKVQPAELEDSGVYFCASSHDTGNYGYTFGSGTRLTVV.

The chain is built from TRBV24-1 and TRBJ1-1, with D possibly being TRBD1 (6 bases). V was trimmed by 2 bases and J by 10 bases, leaving 13 bases between them. The CDR3 length is 13 residues. The V gene's germline CDR1 is KGHDR and CDR2 SFDVKD. The CDR3 here is CATSDSGGRGAFF. CDR3 coding DNA: TGTGCCACCAGTGATTCGGGGGGCCGCGGAGCTTTCTTT.

The table lists this clone with a count of one. This chain connects TRBV30 to TRBJ2-1; D possibly corresponds to TRBD2 (5 bases). The CDR3 totals 14 residues. CDR1 GTSNPN and CDR2 SVGIG come from the germline V gene (reference sequence). With 4 bases removed from V and 7 bases from J, the gap between germline ends came to 17 bases. This CDR3 reads CAWTQSGLRNEQFF. The DNA for the CDR3 is TGTGCCTGGACCCAGAGCGGCCTTAGGAATGAGCAGTTCTTC. The variable domain in full, with the rest retrieved from reference TRBV30 and TRBJ2-1, is SQTIHQWPATLVQPVGSPLSLECTVEGTSNPNLYWYRQAAGRGLQLLFYSVGIGQISSEVPQNLSASRPQDRQFILSSKKLLLSDSGFYLCAWTQSGLRNEQFFGPGTRLTVL.

The chain couples TRBV6-6 to TRBJ2-1, with 7 positions matching TRBD2. This CDR3 is 15 amino acids long. Per the germline V gene, CDR1 is MNHNY and CDR2 is SVGAGI (reference sequence). V was pared by 9 bases and J by 0 bases, with 8 bases of the junction left unmatched. The CDR3 nucleotides read TGTGCCAGTATAGTGGGAGGGAGCTCCTACAATGAGCAGTTCTTC. Translated, it gives CASIVGGSSYNEQFF.

This rearrangement joins TRBV6-5 to TRBJ1-1; 10 positions match TRBD1. CDR1 and CDR2 (germline): MNHEY, SVGAGI. The CDR3 sequence is 14 residues long. Trimming at V came to 7 bases and at J to 2 bases, leaving 4 bases not matched to a gene. CDR3 loop: CASNRQGANTEAFF. The CDR3 coding sequence is TGTGCCAGCAATAGACAGGGGGCTAACACTGAAGCTTTCTTT.

J is TRBJ1-5 and V is TRBV19; D remains unclear. Trimming shortened V by 9 bases and J by 7 bases, and 19 bases separated the two germline ends. Germline assignment: CDR1 LNHDA and CDR2 SQIVND (reference sequence). There are 14 residues in the CDR3. The chain's CDR3 is CASRPVYQTQPQHF. CDR3 bases: TGTGCCAGCCGTCCTGTCTATCAGACACAGCCCCAGCATTTT.

In its sample, this clone was seen a few times. The chain links TRBV6-1 to TRBJ2-1; 7 bases are shared with TRBD2. Looked up from germline, CDR1 is MNHNS and CDR2 is SASEGT. The CDR3 consists of 17 residues. J gave up 7 bases and V 4 bases, and 16 bases lay outside the gene matches. CDR3 DNA sequence: TGTGCCAGCAGTGGAAGTAGTTTGGGAGGGCCTTGGAATGAGCAGTTCTTC. Its protein product is CASSGSSLGGPWNEQFF.